This is a list of T cell receptor beta chains from one sample in a study of blood T cell repertoires in COVID-19. TCRdb keeps only in-frame clones here, not all; method: immunoSEQ multiplex PCR. The sample includes around 500,000 clones, 70% to 90% of them seen just once. The sequenced material came from PBMCs or T cells enriched from blood (not recorded which). The receptors here all came from a woman aged 55-69 years who had recovered from COVID-19. Both conserved end residues are part of each CDR3. A D gene is named only where the DNA matches it firmly. Clone sizes are given selectively: once, few, many, or a class where the clone is expanded.

>TRBJ1-6|TRBV7-2|NA|NA
TGTGCCAGCAGCCCGACCGGGACTCCCAATTCACCCCTCCACTTT
CASSPTGTPNSPLHF
>TRBJ1-2|TRBV18|NA|NA
TGTGCCAGCTCACCAGCACAGGATAACTATGGCTACACCTTC
CASSPAQDNYGYTF
>TRBJ1-4|TRBV4-1|few|NA
TGCGCCAGCGGGACCCCGGTGGGGAGGGCTAATGAAAAACTGTTTTTT
CASGTPVGRANEKLFF
>TRBJ2-5|TRBV7-2|once|TRBD1
TGTGCCAGCAGCTTATTCTCGGGACAGGGCGCGCCCCAGTACTTC
CASSLFSGQGAPQYF
>TRBJ1-2|TRBV27|NA|NA
TGTGCCAGTGGACAGCCCTTATTGGGGGGCTACACCTTC
CASGQPLLGGYTF
>TRBJ1-1|TRBV27|NA|NA
TGTGCCAGCAGTTTATCCCCATGGGGAGTAGCTTTCTTT
CASSLSPWGVAFF
>TRBJ1-2|TRBV19|NA|TRBD1
TGTGCCAGTAGAGGGACAGGAAACTATGGCTACACCTTC
CASRGTGNYGYTF
>TRBJ1-1|TRBV6-1|once|TRBD1
TGTGCCAGCAGTGCTAGACCCTGGTTGACAGGGGGTGGAAACACTGAAGCTTTCTTT
CASSARPWLTGGGNTEAFF
>TRBJ2-3|TRBV5-6|NA|TRBD2
TGTGCCAGCAGCCCCGGACTAGCTGGCACAGATACGCAGTATTTT
CASSPGLAGTDTQYF
>TRBJ1-4|TRBV2|NA|NA
TGTGCCAGCAGAGAGAAAGGGCTAGGGGTCAATGAAAAACTGTTTTTT
CASREKGLGVNEKLFF
>TRBJ1-2|TRBV5-6|NA|NA
TGTGCCAGCCTCAGGAATGACTATGGCTACACCTTC
CASLRNDYGYTF
>TRBJ2-7|TRBV3-1/TRBV3-2|NA|TRBD2
TGTGCCAGCACCCCCGGGGGGGTCCACGAGCAGTACTTC
CASTPGGVHEQYF
>TRBJ1-2|TRBV19|NA|NA
TGTGCCAGCTCTGGACAGTACCCTTTGGATGGCTACACCTTC
CASSGQYPLDGYTF
>TRBJ1-5|TRBV19|NA|NA
TGTGCCAGTAGTATTTCCGGGACTCCTGGGGGTCAGCCCCAGCATTTT
CASSISGTPGGQPQHF
>TRBJ1-5|TRBV24-1|once|TRBD1
TGTGCCACCAGTGAATCACAGGGGTGGGAGCCCCAGCATTTT
CATSESQGWEPQHF